The sample holds a few counts of the clone carrying this T cell receptor (beta chain). The target antigen is unknown. The data were obtained in a study of T-cell memory formation after mild COVID-19. Regarding the study as a whole: CD4+ bias marked clones expanding day 15 to 37, unlike balanced contracting clones. A subset of responding clones appeared in pre-infection memory, suggesting cross-reactive memory joined.

cDNA libraries for TCR alpha and TCR beta, carrying sample barcodes and UMIs, came from 5'RACE with constant-segment primers. TCRdb reprocessed the 5' RACE reads via MiXCR and lists one record per CDR3 protein. In the table there are about 250,000 distinct CDR3 sequences, approximately 19% of which are singletons. The germline V gene encodes CDR1 SGHRS and CDR2 YFSETQ. V was pared by 4 bases and J by 6 bases, with 7 bases of the junction left unmatched. The CDR3 has 13 amino acids. The TCR sequence derives from a man aged 18 to 35 who had mild COVID-19 (a few samples of this study predate the infection). Cell type and time point are not known. This sequence joins TRBV5-1 and TRBJ2-7, with 7 bases lining up with TRBD1. Sequenced: PBMCs or a T cell subset sorted from them (not recorded which). CDR3 coding DNA: TGCGCCAGCAGCAGGTCTTGGGACAGCGAGCAGTACTTC. It yields the protein CASSRSWDSEQYF.